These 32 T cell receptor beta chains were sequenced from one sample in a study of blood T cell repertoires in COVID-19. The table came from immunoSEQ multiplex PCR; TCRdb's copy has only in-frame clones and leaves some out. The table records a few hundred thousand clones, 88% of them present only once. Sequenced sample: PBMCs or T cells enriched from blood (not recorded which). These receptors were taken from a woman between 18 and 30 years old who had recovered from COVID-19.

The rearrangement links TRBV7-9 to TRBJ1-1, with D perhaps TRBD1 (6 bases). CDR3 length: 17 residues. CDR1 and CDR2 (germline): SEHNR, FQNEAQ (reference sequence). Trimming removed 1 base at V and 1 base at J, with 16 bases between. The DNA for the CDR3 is TGTGCCAGCAGCTTAGTGGGACAAACCTTACCGAACACTGAAGCTTTCTTT. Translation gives CASSLVGQTLPNTEAFF.

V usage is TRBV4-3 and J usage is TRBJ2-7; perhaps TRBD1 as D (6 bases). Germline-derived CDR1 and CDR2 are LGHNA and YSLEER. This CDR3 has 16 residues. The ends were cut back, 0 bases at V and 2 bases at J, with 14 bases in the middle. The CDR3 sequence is CASSQEQDRVAYEQYF. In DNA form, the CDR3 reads TGCGCCAGCAGCCAAGAGCAGGACAGAGTCGCCTACGAGCAGTACTTC.

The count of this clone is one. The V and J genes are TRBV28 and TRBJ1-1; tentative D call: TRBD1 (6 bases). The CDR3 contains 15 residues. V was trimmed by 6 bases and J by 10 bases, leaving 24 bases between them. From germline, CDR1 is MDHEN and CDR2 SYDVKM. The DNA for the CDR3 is TGTGCCAGCAGCGGGAGGGGACACACGAACTATCTAGCTTTCTTT. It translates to CASSGRGHTNYLAFF.

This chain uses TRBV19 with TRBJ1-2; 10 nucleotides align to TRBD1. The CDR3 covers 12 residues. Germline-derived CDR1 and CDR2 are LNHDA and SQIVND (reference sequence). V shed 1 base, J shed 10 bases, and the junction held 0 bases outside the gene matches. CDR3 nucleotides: TGTGCCAGTAGTATAGGACAGGGGGCCTACACCTTC. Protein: CASSIGQGAYTF.

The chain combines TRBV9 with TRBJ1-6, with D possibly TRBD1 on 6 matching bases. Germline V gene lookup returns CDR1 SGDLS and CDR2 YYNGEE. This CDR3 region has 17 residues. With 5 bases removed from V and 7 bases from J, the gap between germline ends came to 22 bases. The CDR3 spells CASSDNEEGGINSPLHF. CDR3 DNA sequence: TGTGCCAGCAGTGACAATGAGGAAGGGGGTATCAATTCACCCCTCCACTTT.

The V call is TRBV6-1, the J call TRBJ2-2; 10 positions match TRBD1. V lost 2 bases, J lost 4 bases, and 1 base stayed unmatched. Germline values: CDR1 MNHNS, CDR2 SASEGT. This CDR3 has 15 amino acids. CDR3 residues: CASSEWTGGTGELFF. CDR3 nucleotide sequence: TGTGCCAGCAGTGAATGGACAGGGGGCACCGGGGAGCTGTTTTTT.

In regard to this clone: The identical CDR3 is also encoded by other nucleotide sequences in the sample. The CDR3 sequence is CASSLQSNQPQHF. The CDR3 nucleotides read TGTGCCAGCAGTTTACAGAGCAATCAGCCCCAGCATTTT. This chain joins TRBV27 and TRBJ1-5; no firm D call. Deletions cut 2 bases from V and 1 base from J, with 3 bases between. This CDR3 has 13 amino acids. From germline, CDR1 is MNHEY and CDR2 SMNVEV (reference sequence).

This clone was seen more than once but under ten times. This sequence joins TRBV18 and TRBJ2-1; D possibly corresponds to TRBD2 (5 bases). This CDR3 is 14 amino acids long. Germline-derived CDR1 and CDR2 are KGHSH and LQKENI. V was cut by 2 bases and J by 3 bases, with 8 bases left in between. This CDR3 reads CASSPEGDYNEQFF. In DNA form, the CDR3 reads TGTGCCAGCTCACCAGAGGGTGACTACAATGAGCAGTTCTTC. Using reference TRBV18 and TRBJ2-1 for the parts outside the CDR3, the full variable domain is NAGVMQNPRHLVRRRGQEARLRCSPMKGHSHVYWYRQLPEEGLKFMVYLQKENIIDESGMPKERFSAEFPKEGPSILRIQQVVRGDSAAYFCASSPEGDYNEQFFGPGTRLTVL.

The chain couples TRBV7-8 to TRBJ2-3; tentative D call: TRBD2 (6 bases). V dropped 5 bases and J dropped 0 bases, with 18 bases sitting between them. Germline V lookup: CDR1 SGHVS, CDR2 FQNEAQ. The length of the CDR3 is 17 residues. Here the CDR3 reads CASSPLPTRGSTDTQYF. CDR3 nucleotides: TGTGCCAGCAGCCCACTTCCGACTAGGGGCAGCACAGATACGCAGTATTTT.

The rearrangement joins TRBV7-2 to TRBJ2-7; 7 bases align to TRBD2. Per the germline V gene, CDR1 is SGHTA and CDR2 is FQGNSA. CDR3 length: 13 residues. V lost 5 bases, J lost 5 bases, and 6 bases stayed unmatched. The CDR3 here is CASSGGGTHEQYF. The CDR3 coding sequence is TGTGCCAGCAGCGGGGGGGGGACGCACGAGCAGTACTTC.

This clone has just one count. The CDR3: CASSLLGQASYF. The CDR3 DNA reads TGTGCCAGCAGTTTACTAGGACAGGCCTCGTACTTC. The V and J genes are TRBV12-3 or TRBV12-4 and TRBJ2-5; the match to TRBD1 covers 7 bases. This CDR3 contains 12 residues. After removal of 2 bases from V and 13 bases from J, the junction contained 7 bases not matched to a gene.

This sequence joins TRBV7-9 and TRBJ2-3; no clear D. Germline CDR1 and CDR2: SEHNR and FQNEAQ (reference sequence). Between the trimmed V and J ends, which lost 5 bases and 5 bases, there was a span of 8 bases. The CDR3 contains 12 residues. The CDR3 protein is CASSVPLDTQYF. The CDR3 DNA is TGTGCCAGCAGCGTTCCTCTAGATACGCAGTATTTT.

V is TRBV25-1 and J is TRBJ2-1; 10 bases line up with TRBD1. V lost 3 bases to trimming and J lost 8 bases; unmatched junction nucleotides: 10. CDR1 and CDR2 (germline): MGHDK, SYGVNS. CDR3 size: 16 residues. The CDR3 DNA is TGTGCCAGCAGTGATCCTCCGGGACAGGGGTGGGATGAGCAGTTCTTC. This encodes CASSDPPGQGWDEQFF.

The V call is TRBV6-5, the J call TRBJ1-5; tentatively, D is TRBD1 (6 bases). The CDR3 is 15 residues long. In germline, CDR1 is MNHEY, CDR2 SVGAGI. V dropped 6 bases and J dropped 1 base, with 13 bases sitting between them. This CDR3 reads CASRISGTSNQPQHF. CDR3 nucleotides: TGTGCCAGCAGAATATCCGGGACAAGCAATCAGCCCCAGCATTTT.

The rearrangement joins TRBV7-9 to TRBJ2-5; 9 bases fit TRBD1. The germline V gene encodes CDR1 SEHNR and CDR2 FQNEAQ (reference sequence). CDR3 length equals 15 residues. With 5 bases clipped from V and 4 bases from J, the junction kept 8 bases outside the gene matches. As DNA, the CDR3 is TGTGCCAGCAGCGCCCGACAGGGGGAGAGAGAGACCCAGTACTTC. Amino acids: CASSARQGERETQYF.

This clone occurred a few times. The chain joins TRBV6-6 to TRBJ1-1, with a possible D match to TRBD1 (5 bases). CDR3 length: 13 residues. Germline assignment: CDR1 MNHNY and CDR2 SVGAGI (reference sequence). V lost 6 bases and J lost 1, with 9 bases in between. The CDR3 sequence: CASSPQENTEAFF. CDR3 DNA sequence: TGTGCCAGCAGCCCACAGGAGAACACTGAAGCTTTCTTT.

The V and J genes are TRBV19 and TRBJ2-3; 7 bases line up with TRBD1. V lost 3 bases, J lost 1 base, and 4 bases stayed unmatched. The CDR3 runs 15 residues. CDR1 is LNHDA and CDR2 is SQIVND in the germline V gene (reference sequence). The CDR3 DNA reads TGTGCCAGTAGTATCACAGGGGACCGCACAGATACGCAGTATTTT. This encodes CASSITGDRTDTQYF. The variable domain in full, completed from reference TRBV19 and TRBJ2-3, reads DGGITQSPKYLFRKEGQNVTLSCEQNLNHDAMYWYRQDPGQGLRLIYYSQIVNDFQKGDIAEGYSVSREKKESFPLTVTSAQKNPTAFYLCASSITGDRTDTQYFGPGTRLTVL.

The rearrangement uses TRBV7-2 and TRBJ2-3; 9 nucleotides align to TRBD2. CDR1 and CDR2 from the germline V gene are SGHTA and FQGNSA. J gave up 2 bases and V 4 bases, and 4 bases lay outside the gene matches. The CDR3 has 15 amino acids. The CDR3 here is CASSSRGGDTDTQYF. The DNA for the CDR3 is TGTGCCAGCAGCTCGCGGGGGGGCGACACAGATACGCAGTATTTT.

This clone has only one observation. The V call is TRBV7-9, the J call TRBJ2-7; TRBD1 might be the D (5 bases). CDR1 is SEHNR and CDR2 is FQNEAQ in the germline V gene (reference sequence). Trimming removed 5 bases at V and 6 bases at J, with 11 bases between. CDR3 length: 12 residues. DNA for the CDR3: TGTGCCAGCAGCCCCCGGCAGGGCGAGCAGTACTTC. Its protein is CASSPRQGEQYF.

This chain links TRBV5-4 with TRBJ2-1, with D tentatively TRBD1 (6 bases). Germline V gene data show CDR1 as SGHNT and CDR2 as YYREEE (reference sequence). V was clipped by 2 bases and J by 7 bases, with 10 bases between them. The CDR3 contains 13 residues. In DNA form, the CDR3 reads TGTGCCAGCAGCTTAGGGGGTAGAAATGAGCAGTTCTTC. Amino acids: CASSLGGRNEQFF.

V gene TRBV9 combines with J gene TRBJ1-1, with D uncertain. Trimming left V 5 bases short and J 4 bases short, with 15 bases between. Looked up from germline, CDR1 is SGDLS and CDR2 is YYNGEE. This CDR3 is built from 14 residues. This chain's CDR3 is CASSTLGVGTEAFF. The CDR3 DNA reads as TGTGCCAGCAGTACCCTTGGAGTCGGCACTGAAGCTTTCTTT.

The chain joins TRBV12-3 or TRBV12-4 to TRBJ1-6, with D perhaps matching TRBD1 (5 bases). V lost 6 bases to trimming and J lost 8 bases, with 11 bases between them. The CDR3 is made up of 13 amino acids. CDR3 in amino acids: CASSRTQDSPLHF. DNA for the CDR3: TGTGCCAGCAGCCGAACACAGGATTCACCCCTCCACTTT.

The DNA for the CDR3 is TGCGCCAGCTCCCCTCAGGGCTGGGAAAATTCACCCCTCCACTTT. The encoded protein is CASSPQGWENSPLHF. The rearrangement joins TRBV5-1 to TRBJ1-6; possibly TRBD1 for D (5 bases). The CDR3 loop spans 15 amino acids. Germline-derived CDR1 and CDR2 are SGHRS and YFSETQ. Trimming stripped 7 bases from V and 7 bases from J, with 18 bases between.

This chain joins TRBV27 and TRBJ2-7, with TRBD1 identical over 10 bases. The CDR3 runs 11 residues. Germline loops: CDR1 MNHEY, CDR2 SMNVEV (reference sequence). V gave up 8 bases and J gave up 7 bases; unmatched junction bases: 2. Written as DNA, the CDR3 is TGTGCCAGCTGGGACAGGGGTGAGCAGTACTTC. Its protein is CASWDRGEQYF.

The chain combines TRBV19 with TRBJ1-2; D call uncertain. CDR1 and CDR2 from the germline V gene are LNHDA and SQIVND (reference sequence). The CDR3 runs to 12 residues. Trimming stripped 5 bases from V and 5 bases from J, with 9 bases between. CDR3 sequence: CASSADVYGYTF. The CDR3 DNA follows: TGTGCCAGTAGTGCAGATGTTTATGGCTACACCTTC.

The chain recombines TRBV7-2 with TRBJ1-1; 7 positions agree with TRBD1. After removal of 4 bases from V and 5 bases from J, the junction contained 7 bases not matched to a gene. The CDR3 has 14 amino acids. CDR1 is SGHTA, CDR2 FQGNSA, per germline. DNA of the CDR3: TGTGCCAGCAGCTCATTCCCAGGGGGAACTGAAGCTTTCTTT. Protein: CASSSFPGGTEAFF.

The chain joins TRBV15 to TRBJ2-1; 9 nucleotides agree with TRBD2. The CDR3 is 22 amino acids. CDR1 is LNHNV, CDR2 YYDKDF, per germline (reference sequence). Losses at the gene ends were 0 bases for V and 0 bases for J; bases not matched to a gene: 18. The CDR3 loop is CATSRDHKIRRGGRSSYNEQFF. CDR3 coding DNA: TGTGCCACCAGCAGAGATCACAAAATCAGGCGGGGGGGGCGGAGCTCCTACAATGAGCAGTTCTTC.

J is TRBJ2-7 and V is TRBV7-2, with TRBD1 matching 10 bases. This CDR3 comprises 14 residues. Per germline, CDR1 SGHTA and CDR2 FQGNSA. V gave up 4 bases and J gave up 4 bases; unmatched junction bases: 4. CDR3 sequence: CASSWTGQGYEQYF. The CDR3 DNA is TGTGCCAGCAGCTGGACGGGACAGGGGTACGAGCAGTACTTC.

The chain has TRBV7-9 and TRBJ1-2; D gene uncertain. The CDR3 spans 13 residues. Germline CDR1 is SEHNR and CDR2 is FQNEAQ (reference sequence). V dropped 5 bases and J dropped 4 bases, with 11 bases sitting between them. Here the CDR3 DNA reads TGTGCCAGCAGCCTCCAGCGGGCCTATGGCTACACCTTC. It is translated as CASSLQRAYGYTF. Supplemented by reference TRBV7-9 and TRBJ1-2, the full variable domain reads DTGVSQNPRHKITKRGQNVTFRCDPISEHNRLYWYRQTLGQGPEFLTYFQNEAQLEKSRLLSDRFSAERPKGSFSTLEIQRTEQGDSAMYLCASSLQRAYGYTFGSGTRLTVV.

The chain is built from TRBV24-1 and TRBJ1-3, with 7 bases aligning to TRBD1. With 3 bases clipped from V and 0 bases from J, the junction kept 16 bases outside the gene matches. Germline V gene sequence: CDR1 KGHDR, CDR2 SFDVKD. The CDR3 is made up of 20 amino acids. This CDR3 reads CATSDPHSSGTAASGNTIYF. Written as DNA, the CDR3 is TGTGCCACCAGTGATCCTCATTCCTCCGGGACAGCAGCCTCTGGAAACACCATATATTTT.

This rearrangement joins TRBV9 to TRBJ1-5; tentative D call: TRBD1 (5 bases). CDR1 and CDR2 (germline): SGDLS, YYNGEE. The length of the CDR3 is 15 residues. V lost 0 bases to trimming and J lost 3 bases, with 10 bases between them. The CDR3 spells CASSVDAGYNQPQHF. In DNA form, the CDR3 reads TGTGCCAGCAGCGTAGATGCAGGGTACAATCAGCCCCAGCATTTT.

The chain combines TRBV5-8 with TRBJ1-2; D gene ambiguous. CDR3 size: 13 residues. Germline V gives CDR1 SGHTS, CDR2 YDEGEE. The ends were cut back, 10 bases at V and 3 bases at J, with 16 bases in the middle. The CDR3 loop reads CAGHSPWDYGYTF. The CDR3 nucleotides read TGTGCCGGGCACAGTCCATGGGACTATGGCTACACCTTC.